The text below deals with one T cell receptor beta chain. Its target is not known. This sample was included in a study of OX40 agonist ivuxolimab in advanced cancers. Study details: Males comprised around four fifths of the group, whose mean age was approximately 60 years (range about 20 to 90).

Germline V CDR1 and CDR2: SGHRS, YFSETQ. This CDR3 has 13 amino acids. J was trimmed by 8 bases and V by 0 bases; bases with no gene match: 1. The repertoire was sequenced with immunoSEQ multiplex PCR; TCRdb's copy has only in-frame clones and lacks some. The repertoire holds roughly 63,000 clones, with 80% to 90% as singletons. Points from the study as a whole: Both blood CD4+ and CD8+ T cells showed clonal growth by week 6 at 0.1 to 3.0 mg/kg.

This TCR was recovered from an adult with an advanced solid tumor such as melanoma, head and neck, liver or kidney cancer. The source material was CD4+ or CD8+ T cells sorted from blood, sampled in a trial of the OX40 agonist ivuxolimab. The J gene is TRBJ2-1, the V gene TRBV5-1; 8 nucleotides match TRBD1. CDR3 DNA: TGCGCCAGCAGCTTGGCACAGGGGGATGAGCAGTTCTTC. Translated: CASSLAQGDEQFF.